This is a list of T cell receptor beta chains from one sample in a study of T cells in Graves' hyperthyroidism and ophthalmopathy. TCRdb passed the multiplex PCR reads through MiXCR, listing each CDR3 protein once. This table holds 600,000 to 650,000 distinct CDR3 sequences, roughly 20% found once. Sample: blood. These receptors all stem from a man aged 25-40 years with Graves' ophthalmopathy. Each CDR3 is given with its conserved first and last residue. D genes are given only for firm matches. For some rows the clone size is stated as once, few or many, or as a class when expanded; others skip it.

clone_size	v_call	j_call	cdr3_length	d_call	cdr3_nt	cdr3_aa
NA	TRBV12-3/TRBV12-4	TRBJ2-1	15	TRBD2	TGTGCCAGCAGGCCCGGGAGGAGCTCCTACAATGAGCAGTTCTTC	CASRPGRSSYNEQFF
few	TRBV7-2	TRBJ2-1	15	NA	TGTGCCAGCAGCCCTTCCCGAGGTGGAAATCGTGAGCAGTTCTTC	CASSPSRGGNREQFF
NA	TRBV25-1	TRBJ1-1	15	NA	TGTGCCAGCAGTGAATCGGGGGTACGCATCACTGAAGCTTTCTTT	CASSESGVRITEAFF
NA	TRBV28	TRBJ2-1	15	TRBD2	TGTGCCAGCAGTTTCACTAGCGGGCATGACAATGAGCAGTTCTTC	CASSFTSGHDNEQFF
NA	TRBV27	TRBJ1-6	13	NA	TGTGCCAGCAGTTTATCAGGGTATTCACCCCTCCACTTT	CASSLSGYSPLHF
NA	TRBV12-3/TRBV12-4	TRBJ1-6	15	NA	TGTGCCAGCAGTGCGGACGGCGCACGGCCTTCACCCCTCCACTTT	CASSADGARPSPLHF
NA	TRBV25-1	TRBJ2-7	14	TRBD1	TGTGCCAGCAGTTCGGACAGGGTCACCTACGAGCAGTACTTC	CASSSDRVTYEQYF
many	TRBV28	TRBJ1-1	15	TRBD1	TGTGCCAGCAGTTCAGACAGGGTCTGGAACACTGAAGCTTTCTTT	CASSSDRVWNTEAFF
few	TRBV6-6	TRBJ2-7	16	NA	TGTGCCAGCAGTTACTCTAGGGCTAGCGTCTCCTACGAGCAGTACTTC	CASSYSRASVSYEQYF
NA	TRBV5-8	TRBJ2-3	17	TRBD2	TGTGCCAGCAGCCCGTTGACTAGCGGGAGTTGGGGAGATACGCAGTATTTT	CASSPLTSGSWGDTQYF
few	TRBV20-1	TRBJ2-2	14	TRBD2	TGCAGTGCTTTAGCGGGGGGGAACACCGGGGAGCTGTTTTTT	CSALAGGNTGELFF
few	TRBV15	TRBJ2-7	14	NA	TGTGCCACCAGCAGGGACCGGGCCCAGAAGGAGCAGTACTTC	CATSRDRAQKEQYF
few	TRBV10-3	TRBJ2-7	14	TRBD2	TGTGCCATCAGTGATCCAGCGGGACCCTACGAGCAGTACTTC	CAISDPAGPYEQYF
NA	TRBV19	TRBJ2-7	14	NA	TGTGCCAGTAGTCTCGGCAGGGGCCAATACGAGCAGTACTTC	CASSLGRGQYEQYF
NA	TRBV27	TRBJ2-3	13	NA	TGTGCCAGCAGTCCGGAGGGATCAGATACGCAGTATTTT	CASSPEGSDTQYF
NA	TRBV6-9	TRBJ2-7	14	NA	TGTGCCATCAGTTACGGGAACGCTTACTACGAGCAGTACTTC	CAISYGNAYYEQYF
NA	TRBV19	TRBJ2-7	13	TRBD1	TGTGCCAGTAGTGCGGGACAGGGGAGCGAGCAGTACTTC	CASSAGQGSEQYF
NA	TRBV29-1	TRBJ2-7	12	TRBD1	TGCAGCGTGACAGGGAGCCGCTACGAGCAGTACTTC	CSVTGSRYEQYF
NA	TRBV4-1	TRBJ1-1	13	NA	TGCGCCAGCAGCCAGGGGGGGACTGTCGAAGCTTTCTTT	CASSQGGTVEAFF
few	TRBV12-3/TRBV12-4	TRBJ2-7	17	NA	TGTGCCAGCAGTTTTAGGCCGTCGGGGGGCAAGTCAGACGAGCAGTACTTC	CASSFRPSGGKSDEQYF
few	TRBV3-1	TRBJ1-4	16	TRBD1	TGTGCCAGCAGCCAAGGATTTGCAGGGGGCGGTGAAAAACTGTTTTTT	CASSQGFAGGGEKLFF
few	TRBV5-1	TRBJ2-1	18	TRBD2	TGCGCCAGCAGCTTCCCCAGCGGGAGTGCGAGCTCCTACAATGAGCAGTTCTTC	CASSFPSGSASSYNEQFF
NA	TRBV10-3	TRBJ1-6	14	NA	TGTGCCATCAGGCCGACAGAGGATAATTCACCCCTCCACTTT	CAIRPTEDNSPLHF
NA	TRBV14	TRBJ2-4	18	NA	TGTGCCAGCAGCCGGGGGCCAGGCCAAACCACAGGGAAAAACATTCAGTACTTC	CASSRGPGQTTGKNIQYF
NA	TRBV6-9	TRBJ2-5	16	NA	TGTGCCAGCAGTTACGAGGCAGGGCCACGAGGAGAGACCCAGTACTTC	CASSYEAGPRGETQYF
NA	TRBV18	TRBJ2-5	17	TRBD2	TGTGCCAGCTCACCAGAACTAGCGGGAGCCCTCGGGAAGACCCAGTACTTC	CASSPELAGALGKTQYF
NA	TRBV24-1	TRBJ2-6	16	TRBD1	TGTGCCACTTCAGACAGGGGGAGCTCTGGGGCCAACGTCCTGACTTTC	CATSDRGSSGANVLTF
NA	TRBV27	TRBJ2-5	11	NA	TGTGCCAGCAAGGCTGGAGAGACCCAGTACTTC	CASKAGETQYF
many	TRBV4-1	TRBJ2-7	15	NA	TGCGCCAGCAGCCAAGATGAGACTAGCTCCTACGAGCAGTACTTC	CASSQDETSSYEQYF
many	TRBV29-1	TRBJ1-1	13	NA	TGCAGCGTTGTTCCCCGAATGAACACTGAAGCTTTCTTT	CSVVPRMNTEAFF
many	TRBV6-2/TRBV6-3	TRBJ2-3	15	TRBD2	TGTGCCAGCAGTTACGCAGGACTAGTCACAGATACGCAGTATTTT	CASSYAGLVTDTQYF
few	TRBV29-1	TRBJ2-1	15	NA	TGCAGCGTTGCCTCAGGGTCAAACTCCTACAATGAGCAGTTCTTC	CSVASGSNSYNEQFF
NA	TRBV5-1	TRBJ2-7	15	TRBD1	TGCGCCAGCAGCAACCCGGGACAGGGGGCCTACGAGCAGTACTTC	CASSNPGQGAYEQYF
many	TRBV30	TRBJ2-7	17	TRBD2	TGTGCCTGGAGCGAAAGGGAGGGCCGTAAGGTTTATGACGAGCAGTACTTC	CAWSEREGRKVYDEQYF
few	TRBV18	TRBJ1-3	15	NA	TGTGCCAGCTCACAACAGGGACCCTCTGGAAACACCATATATTTT	CASSQQGPSGNTIYF
NA	TRBV6-5	TRBJ2-1	14	NA	TGTGCCAGCAGTTACAACCAGGCCAGCAATGAGCAGTTCTTC	CASSYNQASNEQFF
many	TRBV7-9	TRBJ2-5	15	NA	TGTGCCAGCAGCTTCCTGACGACAGGCCCAGAGACCCAGTACTTC	CASSFLTTGPETQYF
NA	TRBV2	TRBJ1-1	10	NA	TGTGCCAGCAGCCTGTATGGAGCTTTCTTT	CASSLYGAFF
NA	TRBV27	TRBJ2-1	15	NA	TGTGCCAGCAGTCAATTGAAGACAGGGACTGGTGAGCAGTTCTTC	CASSQLKTGTGEQFF
NA	TRBV2	TRBJ2-3	16	TRBD2	TGTGCCAGCAGGTTGGGGACTAGCGGTAGCAGGGATACGCAGTATTTT	CASRLGTSGSRDTQYF
many	TRBV11-2	TRBJ2-7	15	TRBD2	TGTGCCAGCAGCCGAATCGGACTAGCGGGCTACGAGCAGTACTTC	CASSRIGLAGYEQYF
many	TRBV3-1	TRBJ2-3	16	TRBD2	TGTGCCAGCAGCCGAACGGGACTAGCGGGAGCAGATACGCAGTATTTT	CASSRTGLAGADTQYF
few	TRBV5-5	TRBJ1-5	13	NA	TGTGCCAGCAGCTTCGGGGAGTCTCAGCCCCAGCATTTT	CASSFGESQPQHF
NA	TRBV12-3/TRBV12-4	TRBJ2-3	17	NA	TGTGCCAGCAGTTTAGTTGTTTGGGAGGTGGGCACAGATACGCAGTATTTT	CASSLVVWEVGTDTQYF
many	TRBV27	TRBJ1-1	16	NA	TGTGCCAGCAGTTTAATGGGCAGACTCATGAACACTGAAGCTTTCTTT	CASSLMGRLMNTEAFF
NA	TRBV20-1	TRBJ2-1	16	NA	TGCAGTGCTAGTTACGTCTCCCGGAGCTCCTACAATGAGCAGTTCTTC	CSASYVSRSSYNEQFF
NA	TRBV19	TRBJ2-7	13	NA	TGTGCCAGTAGTATGAGCGTGGACTACGAGCAGTACTTC	CASSMSVDYEQYF
NA	TRBV4-3	TRBJ2-1	16	NA	TGCGCCAGCAGCCAATTTCAAGCGCACTCCTACAATGAGCAGTTCTTC	CASSQFQAHSYNEQFF
many	TRBV11-2	TRBJ2-7	12	NA	TGTGCCAGCAGCTTAGGGGCCAACGAGCAGTACTTC	CASSLGANEQYF
NA	TRBV6-2/TRBV6-3	TRBJ2-4	15	NA	TGTGCCAGTTCTCGAGGGGCGGCAGCCAAAAACATTCAGTACTTC	CASSRGAAAKNIQYF
NA	TRBV29-1	TRBJ2-7	13	NA	TGCAGCGTTGAAGCCGATACCTCCTACGAGCAGTACTTC	CSVEADTSYEQYF
many	TRBV2	TRBJ2-1	13	NA	TGTGCCAGCAGCGACTCAGGGCTAGCGGAGCAGTTCTTC	CASSDSGLAEQFF
many	TRBV28	TRBJ1-1	15	NA	TGTGCCAGCATCCTTGGGAGGAACGCGGGCACTGAAGCTTTCTTT	CASILGRNAGTEAFF